Below, 23 T cell receptor beta chains from the same sample are listed, as sequenced in a study of blood T cell repertoires in COVID-19. Produced via immunoSEQ multiplex PCR; TCRdb's table is partial and in-frame only. This sample has some 250,000 clones; around 90% occur once, and the top ten carry about 1.2%. Sequencing used PBMCs or T cells enriched from blood (not recorded which). Receptors originate from a human donor in a cohort exposed to, infected with or recovered from COVID-19 (not recorded which). The donor label of this sample is uncertain.

V is TRBV7-9 and J is TRBJ2-3; weak D call: TRBD2 (5 bases). This CDR3 spans 13 amino acids. Germline CDR1 is SEHNR and CDR2 is FQNEAQ (reference sequence). Trimming took off 5 bases at V and 3 bases at J, with 9 bases between the two ends. The CDR3 sequence: CASSVRETDTQYF. The DNA of the CDR3 is TGTGCCAGCAGCGTTCGGGAAACAGATACGCAGTATTTT.

V usage is TRBV9 and J usage is TRBJ2-5, with D possibly TRBD2 on 6 matching bases. The germline V gene encodes CDR1 SGDLS and CDR2 YYNGEE. CDR3 length: 14 amino acids. V was shortened by 0 bases and J by 5 bases, with 11 bases between the two germline ends. The CDR3 sequence is CASSVADGRETQYF. The CDR3 DNA reads as TGTGCCAGCAGCGTAGCGGATGGGAGGGAGACCCAGTACTTC. Filled out from reference TRBV9 and TRBJ2-5, the complete variable domain reads DSGVTQTPKHLITATGQRVTLRCSPRSGDLSVYWYQQSLDQGLQFLIQYYNGEERAKGNILERFSAQQFPDLHSELNLSSLELGDSALYFCASSVADGRETQYFGPGTRLLVL.

This rearrangement joins TRBV2 to TRBJ1-3, with a possible D match to TRBD1 (6 bases). The V end lost 5 bases, the J end lost 2 bases, and 10 bases lay between the germline ends. The CDR3 has 14 amino acids. From germline, CDR1 is SNHLY and CDR2 FYNNEI. The CDR3, as DNA: TGTGCCAGCAGTTTTCAGGGGACTGGAAACACCATATATTTT. Translated, it gives CASSFQGTGNTIYF.

The J gene is TRBJ1-5, the V gene TRBV6-1, with D maybe TRBD1 (6 bases). Germline lookup yields CDR1 MNHNS and CDR2 SASEGT. The CDR3 is made up of 22 amino acids. Trimming took 2 bases from V and 2 from J, leaving 31 bases between them. The CDR3 DNA reads TGTGCCAGCAGTGAAAATTGGGCAGGGATGGCGAGGGGGATATATCGCAATCAGCCCCAGCATTTT. Its protein is CASSENWAGMARGIYRNQPQHF.

V is TRBV2 and J is TRBJ2-1, with D tentatively TRBD2 (5 bases). V was cut by 4 bases and J by 9 bases, with 22 bases left in between. The CDR3 spans 16 residues. The germline gives CDR1 SNHLY, CDR2 FYNNEI. The CDR3 here is CASSVGLGLSYPEQFF. The CDR3 DNA follows: TGTGCCAGCAGTGTAGGATTAGGACTTAGTTATCCTGAGCAGTTCTTC.

V and J are TRBV25-1 and TRBJ2-2; 8 nucleotides line up with TRBD1. Germline-derived CDR1 and CDR2 are MGHDK and SYGVNS. V shed 4 bases and J 6 bases; nucleotides not matched to a gene: 16. This CDR3 comprises 18 residues. The CDR3 region is CASSAMGFGQGPSGELFF. CDR3 nucleotide sequence: TGTGCCAGCAGTGCAATGGGCTTCGGACAGGGACCGTCCGGGGAGCTGTTTTTT. The complete variable domain, with remaining parts taken from reference TRBV25-1 and TRBJ2-2, reads EADIYQTPRYLVIGTGKKITLECSQTMGHDKMYWYQQDPGMELHLIHYSYGVNSTEKGDLSSESTVSRIRTEHFPLTLESARPSHTSQYLCASSAMGFGQGPSGELFFGEGSRLTVL.

The chain recombines TRBV18 with TRBJ1-2; D is ambiguous. The germline V gene encodes CDR1 KGHSH and CDR2 LQKENI. The CDR3 runs 16 residues. The V and J ends lost 0 bases and 4 bases respectively, with 15 bases between them. The CDR3: CASSPPGQAGVYGYTF. The CDR3 nucleotides are TGTGCCAGCTCACCACCAGGTCAGGCGGGCGTCTATGGCTACACCTTC.

This clone has more than one count but fewer than ten. This chain links TRBV2 with TRBJ1-2; no clear D gene. V was pared by 5 bases and J by 4 bases, with 11 bases between. Germline V gives CDR1 SNHLY, CDR2 FYNNEI. This CDR3 has 13 residues. The CDR3 loop reads CASSSDFSYGYTF. For the CDR3, the DNA is TGTGCCAGCAGTTCGGACTTCAGCTATGGCTACACCTTC.

The rearrangement uses TRBV11-3 and TRBJ2-5, with D possibly being TRBD1 (6 bases). The CDR3 consists of 13 residues. Trimming shortened V by 5 bases and J by 2 bases, and 9 bases separated the two germline ends. CDR1 is SGHNT, CDR2 YENEEA, per germline. CDR3 in amino acids: CASSPGQQETQYF. CDR3 bases: TGTGCCAGCAGCCCAGGACAGCAAGAGACCCAGTACTTC.

This clone was recorded once. This chain uses TRBV11-2 with TRBJ1-4, with TRBD1 matching 8 bases. This CDR3 comprises 16 residues. Unmatched junction bases numbered 8, after V lost 0 bases and J lost 8 bases. Per germline, CDR1 SGHAT and CDR2 FQNNGV. CDR3 sequence reads: CASSLEFGQGKEKLFF. The DNA for the CDR3 is TGTGCCAGCAGCTTAGAATTCGGACAGGGAAAGGAAAAACTGTTTTTT.

The chain uses TRBV30 and TRBJ1-2, with a weak D call TRBD1 (5 bases). The CDR3 consists of 15 residues. Between the trimmed V and J ends, which lost 7 bases and 1 base, there was a span of 19 bases. The V gene's germline CDR1 is GTSNPN and CDR2 SVGIG (reference sequence). The CDR3 region is CASRVYGSLNYGYTF. CDR3 bases: TGTGCCTCCAGGGTATACGGATCCCTTAACTATGGCTACACCTTC.

CDR3 loop: CATSWTVGTGELFF. The CDR3 region has the DNA TGTGCCACCAGCTGGACAGTAGGCACCGGGGAGCTGTTTTTT. This chain connects TRBV15 to TRBJ2-2, with D perhaps matching TRBD1 (6 bases). The ends were cut back, 5 bases at V and 4 bases at J, with 11 bases in the middle. Per germline, CDR1 LNHNV and CDR2 YYDKDF (reference sequence). This CDR3 comprises 14 residues.

The table lists this clone with a few counts. This chain joins TRBV3-1 (or the pseudogene TRBV3-2) and TRBJ2-2, with D perhaps matching TRBD2 (6 bases). The CDR3 contains 14 residues. CDR1 LGHDT and CDR2 YNNKEL come from the germline V gene (reference sequence). The V end was cut by 2 bases, the J end by 6 bases, with 10 bases between. This CDR3 reads CASSQQRRAGELFF. CDR3 bases: TGTGCCAGCAGCCAACAAAGGAGGGCCGGGGAGCTGTTTTTT.

The chain is built from TRBV18 and TRBJ1-2; 7 nucleotides agree with TRBD1. CDR3 length: 14 amino acids. Germline V CDR1 and CDR2: KGHSH, LQKENI. With V trimmed by 3 bases and J by 2 bases, 3 bases remained unmatched. CDR3 sequence reads: CASSPQQGNYGYTF. DNA for the CDR3: TGTGCCAGCTCACCTCAACAGGGGAACTATGGCTACACCTTC.

V and J are TRBV18 and TRBJ2-7; maybe TRBD1 (5 bases). Germline CDR1 KGHSH, CDR2 LQKENI. This CDR3 comprises 13 residues. V lost 6 bases and J lost 5, with 14 bases in between. The CDR3 sequence is CASSPAGLNEQYF. DNA of the CDR3: TGTGCCAGCTCCCCGGCAGGGCTAAACGAGCAGTACTTC.

The chain carries TRBV2 and TRBJ1-1; D possibly corresponds to TRBD1 (5 bases). CDR3 length: 13 amino acids. Germline V gene sequence: CDR1 SNHLY, CDR2 FYNNEI. The V end was cut by 5 bases, the J end by 6 bases, with 13 bases between. The CDR3: CASSIQVVAEAFF. The CDR3 coding sequence is TGTGCCAGCAGTATACAGGTGGTGGCTGAAGCTTTCTTT.

This chain uses TRBV4-2 with TRBJ2-2; D is possibly TRBD2 (6 bases). The CDR3 is made up of 14 amino acids. V was pared by 4 bases and J by 6 bases, with 12 bases between. CDR1 is LGHNA, CDR2 YNFKEQ, per germline. CDR3 in amino acids: CASSRDSWAGELFF. CDR3 DNA sequence: TGTGCCAGCAGCCGGGACTCGTGGGCCGGGGAGCTGTTTTTT.

The chain has TRBV20-1 and TRBJ1-1, with unresolved D. Trimming removed 6 bases from V and 3 bases from J, with 8 bases in between. The CDR3 runs to 11 residues. Germline loops: CDR1 DFQATT, CDR2 SNEGSKA (reference sequence). In nucleotides, the CDR3 is TGCAGTGCCACGACATACACTGAAGCTTTCTTT. Protein: CSATTYTEAFF.

This rearrangement joins TRBV5-4 to TRBJ2-7, with D tentatively TRBD2 (6 bases). V was shortened by 3 bases and J by 3 bases, with 13 bases between the two germline ends. Germline V CDR1 and CDR2: SGHNT, YYREEE (reference sequence). CDR3 length equals 14 residues. CDR3 DNA: TGTGCCAGCAGCTCCGGATCGGGGGACTACGAGCAGTACTTC. It codes for CASSSGSGDYEQYF.

CDR3 amino acids: CSVGGTRGSGYTF. The CDR3 nucleotides read TGCAGCGTTGGAGGAACCAGGGGCAGTGGCTACACCTTC. This rearrangement joins TRBV29-1 to TRBJ1-2, with D maybe TRBD1 (6 bases). V dropped 4 bases and J dropped 7 bases, with 16 bases sitting between them. Germline loops: CDR1 SQVTM, CDR2 ANQGSEA. This CDR3 has 13 residues.

The rearrangement joins TRBV2 to TRBJ1-6; tentative D call: TRBD1 (5 bases). CDR1 is SNHLY, CDR2 FYNNEI, per germline. The CDR3 is 14 residues long. The V end lost 3 bases, the J end lost 3 bases, and 6 bases lay between the germline ends. CDR3 nucleotides: TGTGCCAGCAGTGAGACAGTCTATAATTCACCCCTCCACTTT. Amino acid sequence: CASSETVYNSPLHF.

This chain joins TRBV19 and TRBJ1-4, with 8 positions matching TRBD1. Germline V gene data show CDR1 as LNHDA and CDR2 as SQIVND (reference sequence). The CDR3 loop spans 14 amino acids. V trimming: 7 bases; J trimming: 4 bases; junction bases outside the gene matches: 5. As DNA, the CDR3 is TGTGCCAGTACCCCGGACAGGGATAATGAAAAACTGTTTTTT. Amino acid sequence: CASTPDRDNEKLFF.

The rearrangement links TRBV3-1 (or the pseudogene TRBV3-2) to TRBJ2-1; D is unclear. Germline values: CDR1 LGHDT, CDR2 YNNKEL (reference sequence). The CDR3 sequence is 13 residues long. V was pared by 0 bases and J by 9 bases, with 9 bases between. CDR3 DNA: TGTGCCAGCAGCCAAGACTCTAGGTCTGAGCAGTTCTTC. Protein: CASSQDSRSEQFF.